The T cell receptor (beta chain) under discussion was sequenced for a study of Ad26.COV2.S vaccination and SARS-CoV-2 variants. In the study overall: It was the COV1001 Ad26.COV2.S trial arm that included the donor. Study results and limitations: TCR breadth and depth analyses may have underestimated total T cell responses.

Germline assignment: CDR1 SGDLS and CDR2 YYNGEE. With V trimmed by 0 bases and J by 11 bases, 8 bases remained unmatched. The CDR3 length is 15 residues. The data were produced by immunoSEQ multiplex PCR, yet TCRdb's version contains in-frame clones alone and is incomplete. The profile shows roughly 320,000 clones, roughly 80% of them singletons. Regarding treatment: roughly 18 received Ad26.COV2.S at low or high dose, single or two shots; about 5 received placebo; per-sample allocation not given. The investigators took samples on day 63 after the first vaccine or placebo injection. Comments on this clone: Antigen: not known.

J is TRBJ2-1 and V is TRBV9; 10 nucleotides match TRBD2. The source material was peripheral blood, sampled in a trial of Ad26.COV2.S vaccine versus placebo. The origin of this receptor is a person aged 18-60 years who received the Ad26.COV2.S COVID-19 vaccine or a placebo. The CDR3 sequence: CASSVAASGGPKQFF. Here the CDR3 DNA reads TGTGCCAGCAGCGTAGCGGCTAGCGGGGGACCGAAGCAGTTCTTC. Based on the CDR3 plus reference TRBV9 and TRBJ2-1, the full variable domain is DSGVTQTPKHLITATGQRVTLRCSPRSGDLSVYWYQQSLDQGLQFLIQYYNGEERAKGNILERFSAQQFPDLHSELNLSSLELGDSALYFCASSVAASGGPKQFFGPGTRLTVL.